These 3 T cell receptor beta chains share one sample of origin, sequenced in a study of T-cell reconstitution after alpha-beta-depleted transplantation in children. Molecular barcoding with unique molecular identifiers was used for the TCRbeta library. Via MiXCR, TCRdb re-called the PCR reads, giving one row per CDR3 protein. This table has 95,000 to 150,000 distinct CDR3 sequences, approximately 22% appearing once. Material: PBMCs, mostly from graft donor cells, obtained 180 days after TCRalphabeta/CD19-depleted stem cell transplant. These receptor sequences come from a male patient aged 2-9 years who had a stem cell transplant for chronic granulomatous disease, so the T cells may come from the graft donor.

The J gene is TRBJ2-7, the V gene TRBV5-1; D possibly corresponds to TRBD2 (5 bases). The CDR3 is made up of 14 amino acids. V dropped 4 bases and J dropped 0 bases, with 11 bases sitting between them. The germline gives CDR1 SGHRS, CDR2 YFSETQ. As DNA, the CDR3 is TGCGCCAGCAGCAGGGAGCCGAGCTCCTACGAGCAGTACTTC. It translates to CASSREPSSYEQYF. The full variable domain, its missing parts supplied by reference TRBV5-1 and TRBJ2-7, is KAGVTQTPRYLIKTRGQQVTLSCSPISGHRSVSWYQQTPGQGLQFLFEYFSETQRNKGNFPGRFSGRQFSNSRSEMNVSTLELGDSALYLCASSREPSSYEQYFGPGTRLTVT.

This sequence joins TRBV18 and TRBJ1-1; tentatively, D is TRBD1 (5 bases). V lost 6 bases, J lost 1 base, and 12 bases lay in between. CDR1 and CDR2 from the germline V gene are KGHSH and LQKENI. The CDR3 totals 14 residues. CDR3 region: CASSPGTTNTEAFF. Here the CDR3 DNA reads TGTGCCAGCTCCCCCGGGACGACGAACACTGAAGCTTTCTTT.

This clonotype was recorded many times. This chain joins TRBV20-1 and TRBJ2-7, with D unclear. CDR1 and CDR2 (germline): DFQATT, SNEGSKA (reference sequence). There are 11 residues in the CDR3. V was clipped by 6 bases and J by 4 bases, with 10 bases between them. This chain's CDR3 is CSAEGYYEQYF. The CDR3 DNA reads as TGCAGTGCAGAAGGCTATTACGAGCAGTACTTC.